This record covers a single T cell receptor beta chain. Its target is not known. The data belong to a study of CD8+CD57+ T cells in acquired aplastic anemia. Across the study: Isolated CD4+ and CD8+ cells, once sorted, yielded DNA averaging roughly 3 ug. Healthy donors averaged about 11 million reads for CD4+ cells.

Study-wide findings and caveats: Patients and controls were found to share about 31 CD8+ CDR3 sequences. CD8+ Simpson's diversity showed no significant patient-control difference.

The CDR3 runs 14 residues. V dropped 7 bases and J dropped 0 bases, with 10 bases sitting between them. Germline V lookup: CDR1 ENHRY, CDR2 SYGVKD. Genomic DNA, serving as template, underwent TCR beta VDJ and CDR3 profiling. MiXCR, run by TCRdb on the reads, gives a single entry per CDR3 protein. This table has approximately 130,000 distinct CDR3 sequences, around two fifths appearing once. The clonotype was recovered from a human donor in good health, serving as a control. The chain uses TRBV10-3 and TRBJ2-1; possibly TRBD1 or TRBD2 for D (6 bases each). The material sequenced was sorted CD4+, CD8+, or CD8+CD57+ T cells (not recorded which) from PBMCs. The CDR3 DNA sequence: TGTGCCATCAATCGGGGGCGCTCCTACAATGAGCAGTTCTTC. Protein sequence: CAINRGRSYNEQFF.